The T cell receptor (beta chain) described here comes from a study of preoperative IRX-2 immunotherapy in early breast cancer (dated by TCRdb to about 2019). The CDR3 holds 14 amino acids from the cysteine to the phenylalanine. Kept here is only the CDR3 DNA, which spans 42 bases and is read in frame from base 1. V is cut by 4 bases and J by 7 bases, and the space between the germline ends is 14 bases. Worth noting for this clone: Its antigen is not yet known. Per-base quality was not reported, and no clone a single base away is much larger than it.

In light of the paper, this sample's treatment or condition label describes: preoperative locoregional IRX-2 cytokine immunotherapy. The samples were obtained from a phase Ib study in which preoperative, locoregional IRX-2 cytokine immunotherapy intended to prime immune responses was tested. The donors were early-stage breast cancer patients who were given IRX-2 prior to surgery. The protocol used for the library was the immunoSEQ multiplex PCR assay. TCRdb provides this immuneACCESS table in a form limited to in-frame rearrangements. Some clones are lacking; in checked studies, under half of them reflect an unresolved V gene, and why the rest are absent is not known. Counted in this sample were around 7,000 clones; more than 70% of them appeared once. Approximately 15% of the sample belongs to the ten largest clones.

The sequence came from a human donor with breast cancer. Sequences were derived from tumor tissue, sampled after IRX-2 immunotherapy. The chain joins TRBV6-7 to TRBJ2-1, with a tentative D gene TRBD2 over 5 matching bases. Being an ORF, TRBV6-7 has a function that is uncertain. The nucleotides are TGTGCCAGCAGTTCTTTAGCGAGGGTTAATGAGCAGTTCTTC. The translation is CASSSLARVNEQFF.